The rows below give T cell receptor beta chains drawn from one sample of a study of T cell repertoires in cytomegalovirus infection. Antigens of these TCRs are unknown. TCRdb redid the calling of the reads with MiXCR, one entry per CDR3 protein. The profile covers about 150,000 distinct CDR3 sequences, with around 32% appearing a single time and roughly half taken by the ten largest. Material: CD8+ T cells from cultured PBMCs, obtained from culture after CMV antigen stimulation. The origin of the receptors is a human donor in good health (CMV status not recorded). Some clones in this sample may be carry-over from other donors' samples. The CDR3 runs from the conserved cysteine through the conserved F or W. The D gene is left open where the match is weak. Clone sizes are given selectively: once, few, many, or a class where the clone is expanded.

v_gene: TRBV4-2
d_gene: .
j_gene: TRBJ1-2
len: 14
abundance: .
CDR3aa: CASSQDLTGRGYTF
CDR3nt: TGTGCCAGCAGCCAAGATCTGACAGGCAGAGGGTACACCTTC

v_gene: TRBV5-4
d_gene: .
j_gene: TRBJ1-5
len: 15
abundance: .
CDR3aa: CASSLAPGSNQPQHF
CDR3nt: TGTGCCAGCAGCTTGGCCCCGGGTAGCAATCAGCCCCAGCATTTT

v_gene: TRBV19
d_gene: .
j_gene: TRBJ2-7
len: 12
abundance: .
CDR3aa: CASSNSAGEQYF
CDR3nt: TGTGCCAGTAGTAATTCCGCGGGCGAGCAGTACTTC

v_gene: TRBV6-1
d_gene: TRBD1
j_gene: TRBJ1-6
len: 16
abundance: few
CDR3aa: CAATTLQGDYNSPLHF
CDR3nt: TGTGCCGCAACCACTCTACAGGGGGACTATAATTCACCCCTCCACTTT

v_gene: TRBV7-8
d_gene: TRBD2
j_gene: TRBJ2-7
len: 17
abundance: few
CDR3aa: CASSLRASGGIPYEQYF
CDR3nt: TGTGCCAGCAGCTTACGGGCTAGCGGGGGGATACCCTACGAGCAGTACTTC

v_gene: TRBV19
d_gene: .
j_gene: TRBJ2-1
len: 13
abundance: .
CDR3aa: CASSIAHGNEQFF
CDR3nt: TGTGCCAGTAGTATAGCCCACGGCAATGAGCAGTTCTTC

v_gene: TRBV6-6
d_gene: TRBD1
j_gene: TRBJ1-6
len: 18
abundance: .
CDR3aa: CASRLPGTAKPDNSPLHF
CDR3nt: TGTGCCAGCAGATTACCGGGGACAGCGAAACCCGATAATTCACCCCTCCACTTT

v_gene: TRBV7-6
d_gene: .
j_gene: TRBJ1-1
len: 15
abundance: .
CDR3aa: CASSSPPGEVTEAFF
CDR3nt: TGTGCCAGCAGCTCCCCCCCGGGGGAGGTGACTGAAGCTTTCTTT

v_gene: TRBV7-3
d_gene: .
j_gene: TRBJ1-4
len: 15
abundance: .
CDR3aa: CASSPRDRLLEKLFF
CDR3nt: TGTGCCAGCAGCCCCCGAGACAGACTTCTTGAAAAACTGTTTTTT

v_gene: TRBV6-5
d_gene: .
j_gene: TRBJ2-1
len: 15
abundance: .
CDR3aa: CASSYSGGTDNEQFF
CDR3nt: TGTGCCAGCAGTTACTCGGGGGGCACCGACAATGAGCAGTTCTTC

v_gene: TRBV3-1
d_gene: .
j_gene: TRBJ1-5
len: 15
abundance: .
CDR3aa: CASSPSDGGNQPQHF
CDR3nt: TGTGCCAGCAGCCCCTCCGACGGAGGCAATCAGCCCCAGCATTTT

v_gene: TRBV12-3/TRBV12-4
d_gene: TRBD1
j_gene: TRBJ2-1
len: 16
abundance: many
CDR3aa: CASSKTDRGNPDEQFF
CDR3nt: TGTGCCAGCAGTAAAACAGACAGGGGGAATCCGGATGAGCAGTTCTTC

v_gene: TRBV24-1
d_gene: .
j_gene: TRBJ2-2
len: 12
abundance: .
CDR3aa: CATSRSAGELFF
CDR3nt: TGTGCCACCAGTCGGTCTGCCGGGGAGCTGTTTTTT

v_gene: TRBV7-7
d_gene: .
j_gene: TRBJ2-5
len: 14
abundance: .
CDR3aa: CASSLKLARETQYF
CDR3nt: TGTGCCAGCAGCTTAAAATTAGCCCGGGAGACCCAGTACTTC

v_gene: TRBV6-2/TRBV6-3
d_gene: .
j_gene: TRBJ1-1
len: 14
abundance: few
CDR3aa: CASSYAGGNTEAFF
CDR3nt: TGTGCCAGCAGTTACGCAGGAGGGAACACTGAAGCTTTCTTT

v_gene: TRBV6-6
d_gene: .
j_gene: TRBJ2-1
len: 13
abundance: many
CDR3aa: CASNRQNYNEQFF
CDR3nt: TGTGCCAGCAATCGACAGAATTACAATGAGCAGTTCTTC

v_gene: TRBV27
d_gene: .
j_gene: TRBJ2-7
len: 14
abundance: .
CDR3aa: CASSASRFSYEQYF
CDR3nt: TGTGCCAGCAGTGCCTCGAGGTTCTCCTACGAGCAGTACTTC

v_gene: TRBV19
d_gene: .
j_gene: TRBJ1-5
len: 16
abundance: .
CDR3aa: CASSFMARESNQPQHF
CDR3nt: TGTGCCAGTAGTTTCATGGCCAGGGAGAGCAATCAGCCCCAGCATTTT

v_gene: TRBV12-3/TRBV12-4
d_gene: .
j_gene: TRBJ2-2
len: 14
abundance: .
CDR3aa: CASALWGNTGELFF
CDR3nt: TGTGCCAGCGCGCTCTGGGGGAACACCGGGGAGCTGTTTTTT

v_gene: TRBV24-1
d_gene: .
j_gene: TRBJ2-5
len: 18
abundance: many
CDR3aa: CATSGQSTQKEVKETQYF
CDR3nt: TGTGCCACCAGTGGGCAATCCACTCAGAAGGAAGTAAAAGAGACCCAGTACTTC

v_gene: TRBV6-1
d_gene: TRBD2
j_gene: TRBJ2-2
len: 14
abundance: many
CDR3aa: CASIRLAHGGELFF
CDR3nt: TGTGCCAGCATTAGACTAGCCCATGGGGGGGAGCTGTTTTTT

v_gene: TRBV7-9
d_gene: .
j_gene: TRBJ1-4
len: 16
abundance: many
CDR3aa: CASSYFGSRSGEKLFF
CDR3nt: TGTGCCAGCAGCTATTTCGGGTCTAGATCGGGTGAAAAACTGTTTTTT

v_gene: TRBV7-2
d_gene: TRBD2
j_gene: TRBJ2-4
len: 16
abundance: many
CDR3aa: CASSFPRGGRGDIQYF
CDR3nt: TGTGCCAGCAGCTTCCCACGGGGGGGCCGAGGTGACATTCAGTACTTC

v_gene: TRBV19
d_gene: TRBD2
j_gene: TRBJ2-1
len: 13
abundance: .
CDR3aa: CASGKRGKNEQFF
CDR3nt: TGTGCCAGTGGAAAGCGGGGTAAGAATGAGCAGTTCTTC

v_gene: TRBV10-3
d_gene: .
j_gene: TRBJ1-1
len: 15
abundance: .
CDR3aa: CAISELSGMNTEAFF
CDR3nt: TGTGCCATCAGTGAGCTATCCGGGATGAACACTGAAGCTTTCTTT

v_gene: TRBV11-2
d_gene: .
j_gene: TRBJ2-1
len: 13
abundance: .
CDR3aa: CASSLNPYNEQFF
CDR3nt: TGTGCCAGCAGCTTAAACCCATACAATGAGCAGTTCTTC

v_gene: TRBV7-2
d_gene: TRBD1
j_gene: TRBJ1-2
len: 15
abundance: few
CDR3aa: CASSSTDRGVYGYTF
CDR3nt: TGTGCCAGCAGCTCCACGGACAGGGGCGTCTATGGCTACACCTTC

v_gene: TRBV2
d_gene: .
j_gene: TRBJ2-1
len: 14
abundance: .
CDR3aa: CASRAGTAYNEQFF
CDR3nt: TGTGCCAGCAGGGCGGGGACAGCCTACAATGAGCAGTTCTTC

v_gene: TRBV27
d_gene: TRBD1
j_gene: TRBJ1-5
len: 16
abundance: few
CDR3aa: CASSSTGTVDNQPQHF
CDR3nt: TGTGCCAGCAGTTCCACCGGGACAGTTGACAATCAGCCCCAGCATTTT

v_gene: TRBV6-1
d_gene: .
j_gene: TRBJ2-3
len: 14
abundance: .
CDR3aa: CASKKEWGEDTQYF
CDR3nt: TGTGCCAGCAAGAAAGAGTGGGGCGAAGATACGCAGTATTTT

v_gene: TRBV27
d_gene: TRBD2
j_gene: TRBJ2-7
len: 15
abundance: .
CDR3aa: CASSLYASGPYEQYF
CDR3nt: TGTGCCAGCAGTTTATATGCTAGCGGTCCCTACGAGCAGTACTTC

v_gene: TRBV27
d_gene: .
j_gene: TRBJ2-1
len: 13
abundance: once
CDR3aa: CASSLYTRREQFF
CDR3nt: TGTGCCAGCAGTTTATACACGCGGCGTGAGCAGTTCTTC

v_gene: TRBV11-2
d_gene: .
j_gene: TRBJ1-5
len: 15
abundance: .
CDR3aa: CASSPAPGPNQPQHF
CDR3nt: TGTGCCAGCAGCCCAGCCCCGGGACCCAATCAGCCCCAGCATTTT

v_gene: TRBV27
d_gene: .
j_gene: TRBJ2-7
len: 15
abundance: once
CDR3aa: CASSKFNWDSDEQYF
CDR3nt: TGTGCCAGCAGCAAATTTAATTGGGACTCTGACGAGCAGTACTTC

v_gene: TRBV5-4
d_gene: TRBD2
j_gene: TRBJ2-5
len: 16
abundance: .
CDR3aa: CASSDLTSAGGETQYF
CDR3nt: TGTGCCAGCAGCGATCTAACTAGCGCGGGCGGAGAGACCCAGTACTTC

v_gene: TRBV5-1
d_gene: TRBD2
j_gene: TRBJ2-3
len: 18
abundance: .
CDR3aa: CASSQGLAGGLITDTQYF
CDR3nt: TGCGCCAGCAGCCAGGGACTAGCGGGGGGGCTGATCACAGATACGCAGTATTTT

v_gene: TRBV11-1
d_gene: TRBD1
j_gene: TRBJ1-2
len: 15
abundance: many
CDR3aa: CASSPGQGAGYGYTF
CDR3nt: TGTGCCAGCAGCCCAGGACAGGGGGCCGGCTATGGCTACACCTTC

v_gene: TRBV7-6
d_gene: TRBD2
j_gene: TRBJ2-1
len: 11
abundance: .
CDR3aa: CASSAGGEQFF
CDR3nt: TGTGCCAGCAGCGCGGGGGGTGAGCAGTTCTTC

v_gene: TRBV27
d_gene: .
j_gene: TRBJ2-7
len: 13
abundance: .
CDR3aa: CASSPGESYEQYF
CDR3nt: TGTGCCAGCAGCCCCGGGGAGTCCTACGAGCAGTACTTC

v_gene: TRBV20-1
d_gene: .
j_gene: TRBJ2-1
len: 15
abundance: .
CDR3aa: CSARGGPRPHNEQFF
CDR3nt: TGCAGTGCTAGGGGGGGCCCACGTCCACACAATGAGCAGTTCTTC

v_gene: TRBV7-8
d_gene: TRBD1
j_gene: TRBJ1-5
len: 16
abundance: many
CDR3aa: CASSRPGQARKQPQHF
CDR3nt: TGTGCCAGCAGCCGACCGGGACAGGCAAGGAAGCAGCCCCAGCATTTT

v_gene: TRBV24-1
d_gene: TRBD2
j_gene: TRBJ2-3
len: 18
abundance: few
CDR3aa: CATSERPGSGGTPDTQYF
CDR3nt: TGTGCCACCAGTGAACGCCCTGGGAGCGGGGGGACCCCAGATACGCAGTATTTT

v_gene: TRBV7-9
d_gene: .
j_gene: TRBJ2-7
len: 11
abundance: .
CDR3aa: CASHGGYEQYF
CDR3nt: TGTGCCAGTCACGGGGGCTACGAGCAGTACTTC

v_gene: TRBV2
d_gene: .
j_gene: TRBJ2-6
len: 14
abundance: many
CDR3aa: CASTRDSGANVLTF
CDR3nt: TGTGCCAGCACTCGGGACTCTGGGGCCAACGTCCTGACTTTC

v_gene: TRBV7-9
d_gene: .
j_gene: TRBJ1-6
len: 14
abundance: .
CDR3aa: CASRGGLLNSPLHF
CDR3nt: TGTGCCAGCAGGGGGGGACTGCTGAATTCACCCCTCCACTTT

v_gene: TRBV19
d_gene: .
j_gene: TRBJ2-3
len: 17
abundance: .
CDR3aa: CASSTYPRHLPRDTQYF
CDR3nt: TGTGCCAGTAGTACTTACCCCCGACATCTCCCCAGAGATACGCAGTATTTT

v_gene: TRBV7-6
d_gene: TRBD2
j_gene: TRBJ2-5
len: 13
abundance: .
CDR3aa: CAVGEGSGETQYF
CDR3nt: TGTGCCGTGGGGGAGGGGTCAGGGGAGACCCAGTACTTC

v_gene: TRBV7-8
d_gene: TRBD2
j_gene: TRBJ2-1
len: 16
abundance: many
CDR3aa: CASSLTSGVSYNEQFF
CDR3nt: TGTGCCAGCAGCTTGACTAGCGGTGTCTCCTACAATGAGCAGTTCTTC

v_gene: TRBV12-3/TRBV12-4
d_gene: .
j_gene: TRBJ2-2
len: 16
abundance: .
CDR3aa: CASSLWTASNTGELFF
CDR3nt: TGTGCCAGCAGCCTATGGACGGCATCGAACACCGGGGAGCTGTTTTTT

v_gene: TRBV5-4
d_gene: TRBD1
j_gene: TRBJ1-1
len: 16
abundance: .
CDR3aa: CASSLEPTGDTTEAFF
CDR3nt: TGTGCCAGCAGCTTGGAACCCACAGGGGATACCACTGAAGCTTTCTTT

v_gene: TRBV27
d_gene: TRBD2
j_gene: TRBJ2-7
len: 14
abundance: few
CDR3aa: CASSLAGGFYEQYF
CDR3nt: TGTGCCAGCAGTTTAGCGGGAGGGTTCTACGAGCAGTACTTC

v_gene: TRBV7-9
d_gene: .
j_gene: TRBJ1-2
len: 14
abundance: .
CDR3aa: CASSLGVSVYGYTF
CDR3nt: TGTGCCAGCAGCTTAGGTGTCAGCGTTTATGGCTACACCTTC

v_gene: TRBV20-1
d_gene: TRBD2
j_gene: TRBJ2-7
len: 15
abundance: .
CDR3aa: CSASGLAGSSYEQYF
CDR3nt: TGCAGTGCTAGTGGACTAGCGGGGAGCTCCTACGAGCAGTACTTC

v_gene: TRBV3-1
d_gene: TRBD1
j_gene: TRBJ1-2
len: 15
abundance: .
CDR3aa: CASSRNWDSLYGYTF
CDR3nt: TGTGCCAGCAGTCGCAACTGGGACAGCCTTTATGGCTACACCTTC

v_gene: TRBV27
d_gene: .
j_gene: TRBJ1-2
len: 15
abundance: .
CDR3aa: CASSRGLSPFYGYTF
CDR3nt: TGTGCCAGCAGTCGGGGCCTCTCACCCTTCTATGGCTACACCTTC